This is a list of T cell receptor beta chains from one sample in a study of blood T cell repertoires in COVID-19. Profiled with immunoSEQ multiplex PCR; TCRdb holds only in-frame clones, not every one. The repertoire holds around 250,000 clones, with around nine tenths as singletons. What was sequenced was peripheral blood. The receptors were gathered from a woman in her sixties who had recovered from COVID-19. The CDR3 runs from the conserved cysteine through the conserved F or W. The D gene is left open where the match is weak. Expanded clones get a size class; other rows say once, few or many, or leave the size out.

clone size,J gene,D gene,V gene,CDR3 DNA,CDR3 protein
many,TRBJ2-2,TRBD1,TRBV6-6,TGTGCCAGCAGTCGGAAGACTTTTAGCACCGGGACAGATAACACCGGGGAGCTGTTTTTT,CASSRKTFSTGTDNTGELFF
-,TRBJ1-4,-,TRBV28,TGTGCCAGCAGTTTAGGGACTCCCCGCCTTAATGAAAAACTGTTTTTT,CASSLGTPRLNEKLFF
-,TRBJ1-1,-,TRBV6-5,TGTGCCAGCAGTTATACAGGGAACACTGAAGCTTTCTTT,CASSYTGNTEAFF
-,TRBJ2-7,-,TRBV10-1,TGCGCCAGCAGTCCCCGAGCGTACGAGCAGTACTTC,CASSPRAYEQYF
-,TRBJ2-3,-,TRBV9,TGTGCCAGCAGCCCTGGACTCATTAGCACAGATACGCAGTATTTT,CASSPGLISTDTQYF
-,TRBJ2-1,TRBD2,TRBV14,TGTGCCAGCAGCCCTGGACTAGCGGGGGGCCGATTATACAATGAGCAGTTCTTC,CASSPGLAGGRLYNEQFF
-,TRBJ1-4,-,TRBV2,TGTGCCAGCACTGTATATGAAAAACTGTTTTTT,CASTVYEKLFF
-,TRBJ2-7,-,TRBV23-1,TGCGCCAGCAGCAGTCAAGAGGCCTACGAGCAGTACTTC,CASSSQEAYEQYF
-,TRBJ2-2,-,TRBV19,TGTGCCAGTAGTAGGGTCTTTGAGGGGGGGCCCCCCGGGGAGCTGTTTTTT,CASSRVFEGGPPGELFF
-,TRBJ2-1,TRBD2,TRBV4-1,TGCGCCAGCAGCCAAGTTTATACTAGCGGGATTAACAATGAGCAGTTCTTC,CASSQVYTSGINNEQFF
once,TRBJ2-7,-,TRBV18,TGTGCCAGCTCACCCCAGGCGGGGGCCTCCTACGAGCAGTACTTC,CASSPQAGASYEQYF
-,TRBJ1-3,-,TRBV6-5,TGTGCCAGCACCTCGCCAGGGGGAAACACCATATATTTT,CASTSPGGNTIYF
once,TRBJ2-1,TRBD2,TRBV7-9,TGTGCCAGCAGCTTAAGGACTAGACCCTACAATGAGCAGTTCTTC,CASSLRTRPYNEQFF
-,TRBJ2-7,-,TRBV7-3,TGTGCCAGCAGCCCCCTCCCAGGCTACGAGCAGTACTTC,CASSPLPGYEQYF
-,TRBJ2-1,TRBD2,TRBV4-1,TGCGCCAGCACTAGCGGTTACAATGAGCAGTTCTTC,CASTSGYNEQFF
-,TRBJ2-2,-,TRBV6-5,TGTGCCAGCGGATCTCAGAGGTCCACCGGGGAGCTGTTTTTT,CASGSQRSTGELFF
-,TRBJ1-3,-,TRBV28,TGTGCCAGCAGAAGACAGCTCCGCGGAAACACCATATATTTT,CASRRQLRGNTIYF
-,TRBJ1-2,TRBD1,TRBV29-1,TGCAGCGTGAGGGGGACAGGGGGCTCTGGCTACACCTTC,CSVRGTGGSGYTF
-,TRBJ1-6,-,TRBV4-1,TGCGCCAGCAGCCAGCCACAAGGGAGATCACCCCTCCACTTT,CASSQPQGRSPLHF
-,TRBJ2-4,TRBD2,TRBV6-5,TGTGCCAGCAGTATTCGACTAGCCTCCATTCAGTACTTC,CASSIRLASIQYF
-,TRBJ2-1,-,TRBV6-5,TGTGCCAGCAGCCGCACAGGGCTCGGGAATGAGCAGTTCTTC,CASSRTGLGNEQFF
-,TRBJ2-7,TRBD1,TRBV20-1,TGCAGTGCTAGTGTACCCGGGACAGGGTTAGGGTACGAGCAGTACTTC,CSASVPGTGLGYEQYF
-,TRBJ2-2,TRBD2,TRBV6-4,TGTGCCAGCAGCCTCAATAGCGGGCGGACCGGGGAGCTGTTTTTT,CASSLNSGRTGELFF
-,TRBJ2-1,TRBD1,TRBV28,TGTGCCAGCAGTGGAGGTCGGGACAGGTCGTTCTCCTACAATGAGCAGTTCTTC,CASSGGRDRSFSYNEQFF
-,TRBJ2-5,-,TRBV28,TGTGCCAGCAGTGTACCGGGATCCCCAGTTGGGACCCAGTACTTC,CASSVPGSPVGTQYF
-,TRBJ1-4,-,TRBV3-1/TRBV3-2,TGTGCCAGCAGCCAAGATCGGGGGGTAGCAACTAATGAAAAACTGTTTTTT,CASSQDRGVATNEKLFF
-,TRBJ1-2,-,TRBV29-1,TGCAGCGCCGAATCGGGCTATGGCTACACCTTC,CSAESGYGYTF
-,TRBJ1-3,-,TRBV3-1/TRBV3-2,TGTGCCAGCAGCCCTTCTCAGGGGATCAGGCCTGGAAACACCATATATTTT,CASSPSQGIRPGNTIYF
few,TRBJ2-7,-,TRBV23-1,TGCGCCAGCAGTCAATCTGAGTGGGTAGCGGCCGCCTACGAGCAGTACTTC,CASSQSEWVAAAYEQYF
-,TRBJ2-1,-,TRBV5-1,TGCGCCAGCAGCTTGGGGCAGGGTGATGAGCAGTTCTTC,CASSLGQGDEQFF
few,TRBJ2-1,TRBD1,TRBV7-9,TGTGCCAGCAGCCTAGACAGGGCCCCCAATGAGCAGTTCTTC,CASSLDRAPNEQFF
-,TRBJ1-2,-,TRBV27,TGTGCCAGCAGTCAAAGGGGGTTTGAGTATGGCTACACCTTC,CASSQRGFEYGYTF
-,TRBJ2-1,-,TRBV4-2,TGTGCCAGCAGCCAAGGGGCAGAAGACAATGAGCAGTTCTTC,CASSQGAEDNEQFF